The sequence of this T cell receptor (beta chain) was determined in a study of cytomegalovirus exposure and HLA in healthy donors (dated by TCRdb to the late 2010s). For the wider study: According to a later analysis, one platform produced both the approximately 110 validation repertoires and the roughly 660 repertoires of the first cohort. The aim of the study was to test whether cataloging public T cell receptors could identify signatures of past pathogen exposure. The study combined high-throughput TCR immunosequencing, statistical association of individual TCRs with disease status, and machine learning to predict cytomegalovirus infection status. Besides the first cohort of 666 subjects, a separate validation cohort made up of roughly 120 different subjects was used.

Receptors were amplified or captured by the immunoSEQ multiplex PCR assay. As for the authors' bioinformatics: A statistical classification framework was built to diagnose cytomegalovirus status from the catalog of TCR beta chain sequences. Entries here come from immuneACCESS through TCRdb and include only in-frame sequences with V and J called. Some clones fail to appear in such tables; in the studies checked, an unresolved V gene covers under half of the shortfall, and the cause of the remainder is unknown. For V, J and clone size, that table is used; D and trimming come from the DNA. In all, the sample holds some 56,000 clones, and 85% to 95% of those were seen once. The ten largest clones take up 0.9% to 1.4% of the sample. General findings and caveats noted by the study authors: A later analysis had no HLA typing for the validation cohort, so co-occurrence there was scored across all 110 or so repertoires. A few of the identified cytomegalovirus-associated TCR beta chains were confirmed in vitro to be specific for cytomegalovirus antigens. The authors suggested that the approach could potentially be extended to other disease states and immunological phenotypes. In the study, roughly 160 TCR beta chains were listed as associated with cytomegalovirus. In both the original and validation cohorts, the classifier was reported to diagnose cytomegalovirus status with high specificity and sensitivity. Most TCR sequences were seen in very few donors, while some public TCRs were found in many individuals. A later analysis found that TCRs clustered in the first cohort also tended to co-occur in the approximately 120 validation repertoires, with 94% of cluster scores above 0.

The germline V gene provides CDR1 SGHDT and CDR2 YYEEEE. Trimming removed 3 bases from V and 4 bases from J; the gene matches leave 11 bases unexplained. The CDR3 holds 18 amino acids from the cysteine to the phenylalanine. Just CDR3 DNA is preserved here, 54 bases in frame from base 1. Note on this clone: This receptor's antigen is unknown. Per-base qualities were not stored, and no clone one base away is much larger.

Donors formed part of the validation cohort, which comprised over a hundred subjects and was distinct from the first cohort of 550 to 850 subjects. The sequencing input was PBMCs. This TCR derives from a man aged 18 to 35 in good health and CMV-seronegative. Recombination linked TRBV5-6 to TRBJ2-6; TRBD1 agrees with 9 junctional bases. The DNA sequence is as follows: TGTGCCAGCAGCTCGTACCGGGACAGGGTAGCGGGGGCCAACGTCCTGACTTTC. Translation gives CASSSYRDRVAGANVLTF.